These T cell receptor beta chains were read from a single sample in a study of T-cell memory formation after mild COVID-19. In TCRdb, the 5' RACE reads were re-called with MiXCR into one record per CDR3 protein. The sample carries a few hundred thousand distinct CDR3 sequences, about 15% recorded once. The sequenced material came from PBMCs or a T cell subset sorted from them (not recorded which). All receptors derive from a man aged 18 to 30 who had mild COVID-19 (a few samples of this study predate the infection). Cell type and time point are not known. Both conserved end residues are part of each CDR3. The D gene is left open where the match is weak. The size field is filled for only some rows; it gives once, few, many or a size class.

D,size,J,V,DNA,CDR3
-,-,TRBJ2-5,TRBV12-3/TRBV12-4,TGTGCCAGCAGTTTGTCCGATAGCCGCCGGGAGACCCAGTACTTC,CASSLSDSRRETQYF
TRBD2,few,TRBJ2-5,TRBV9,TGTGCCAGCAGCTCCCGCGGGGGGACCCAGTACTTC,CASSSRGGTQYF
-,few,TRBJ1-2,TRBV15,TGTGCCACCAGCCTAACCCGAGGCCCCATCTATGGCTACACCTTC,CATSLTRGPIYGYTF
-,few,TRBJ1-2,TRBV29-1,TGCAGCGTTGGGACCTCGGGGGCAAACTATGGCTACACCTTC,CSVGTSGANYGYTF
-,-,TRBJ1-5,TRBV6-5,TGTGCCAGCAGTTATGCAGGGATCAATCAGCCCCAGCATTTT,CASSYAGINQPQHF
-,-,TRBJ2-5,TRBV6-2/TRBV6-3,TGTGCCAGCAGGGGGTTGACCCAGTACTTC,CASRGLTQYF
TRBD2,-,TRBJ2-5,TRBV19,TGTGCCAGTGGACTGAGATTAGCGGGAAGCGAGACCCAGTACTTC,CASGLRLAGSETQYF
TRBD2,few,TRBJ2-1,TRBV7-6,TGTGCCAGCAGCCCGAGGGGTAGCGGGGGCCACAATGAGCAGTTCTTC,CASSPRGSGGHNEQFF
TRBD1,many,TRBJ1-1,TRBV7-2,TGTGCCAGCAGCTTAGACAGGGGGCCTGAAGCTTTCTTT,CASSLDRGPEAFF
-,few,TRBJ2-7,TRBV12-3/TRBV12-4,TGTGCCAGCGGCCAAGAGTACGAGCAGTACTTC,CASGQEYEQYF
TRBD1,-,TRBJ1-5,TRBV2,TGTGCCAGCAGCCCCGGGACAGGAGCCTTTAGCAATCAGCCCCAGCATTTT,CASSPGTGAFSNQPQHF
-,-,TRBJ2-1,TRBV5-1,TGCGCCAGCAGCTTGGAGAGGACAGATTACAATGAGCAGTTCTTC,CASSLERTDYNEQFF
-,few,TRBJ2-3,TRBV7-2,TGTGCCAGCATGTTGGGGGGCGCAGATACGCAGTATTTT,CASMLGGADTQYF
-,many,TRBJ2-7,TRBV11-2,TGTGCCAGCAGCTTAGGGGAGGACGCATACTCCTACGAGCAGTACTTC,CASSLGEDAYSYEQYF
-,-,TRBJ2-2,TRBV5-1,TGCGCCAGCAGCCCCGGGATGGGCACCGGGGAGCTGTTTTTT,CASSPGMGTGELFF
TRBD1,-,TRBJ1-6,TRBV5-1,TGCGCCAGCAGCCCATGGGACAGAAATTCACCCCTCCACTTT,CASSPWDRNSPLHF
TRBD1,-,TRBJ2-7,TRBV5-4,TGTGCCAGCAGCAAGGACAGGGCAGTAAACGAGCAGTACTTC,CASSKDRAVNEQYF
-,few,TRBJ2-1,TRBV7-2,TGTGCCAGCAGCCCGACTAGGTTCAATGAGCAGTTCTTC,CASSPTRFNEQFF
-,few,TRBJ1-6,TRBV27,TGTGCCAGCAGTTTAGGTTTTCGGGGACGCGCTAATTCACCCCTCCACTTT,CASSLGFRGRANSPLHF
TRBD1,-,TRBJ2-3,TRBV2,TGTGCCAGCAAGCAAATTCCGGGACAGGGGAGGTCAGATACGCAGTATTTT,CASKQIPGQGRSDTQYF
-,-,TRBJ2-3,TRBV12-3/TRBV12-4,TGTGCCAGCAGTTTATTAGGAATATTTACGCAGTATTTT,CASSLLGIFTQYF
TRBD1,-,TRBJ1-1,TRBV20-1,TGCAGTGCTAGAGTCGGGACAGGGAACACTGAAGCTTTCTTT,CSARVGTGNTEAFF
TRBD1,few,TRBJ2-4,TRBV7-6,TGTGCCAGCAGCTCGGGACAGGGGGACGGAAACATTCAGTACTTC,CASSSGQGDGNIQYF
-,few,TRBJ1-2,TRBV3-1,TGTGCCAGCAGTAGATCCGGGCCTTCCTATGGCTACACCTTC,CASSRSGPSYGYTF
-,-,TRBJ2-1,TRBV7-2,TGTGCCAGCAGCTTCCTATCAGGCACTGGGTGGGGGAATGAGCAGTTCTTC,CASSFLSGTGWGNEQFF
TRBD1,few,TRBJ2-4,TRBV5-5,TGTGCCAGCAGCTGGACCGACAGGGATATGTCCAAAAACATTCAGTACTTC,CASSWTDRDMSKNIQYF
-,few,TRBJ2-5,TRBV7-2,TGTGCCAGCAGCTTAGGGGGCAGGAGAAACCAAGAGACCCAGTACTTC,CASSLGGRRNQETQYF